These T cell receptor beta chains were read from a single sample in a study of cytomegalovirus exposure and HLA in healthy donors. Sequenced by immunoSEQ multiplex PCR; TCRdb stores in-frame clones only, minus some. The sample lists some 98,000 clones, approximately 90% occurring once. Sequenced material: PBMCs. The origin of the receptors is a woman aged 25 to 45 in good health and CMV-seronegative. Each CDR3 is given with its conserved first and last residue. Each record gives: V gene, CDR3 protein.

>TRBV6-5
CASSPDRVVNEKLFF
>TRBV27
CASSLDRGRGKNIQYF
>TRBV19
CASSSHLPVNTEAFF
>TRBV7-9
CASRGQAVNTGELFF
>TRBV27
CASSFLAGRSGELFF
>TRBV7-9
CASSSPAGTGRYEQYF
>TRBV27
CASSFQGYGETQYF
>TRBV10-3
CAISDSGYNEQFF
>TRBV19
CASSHGLAGVPGELFF
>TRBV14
CASSQGWGNSPLHF
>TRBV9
CASSVGYRTEAFF
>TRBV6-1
CASSEGERRAGTEAFF
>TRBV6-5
CASSRADSSYEQYF
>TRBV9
CASSVGQGDQPQHF
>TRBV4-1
CASSQAHRAVGTEAFF